This T cell receptor (beta chain) is drawn from a study of CD8+ T cells in alopecia areata. Study-wide context: The duration of tofacitinib was 6 to 18 months, with 6 months off drug afterward. Overall study results and limits: Treatment with tofacitinib significantly lowered scalp clonality and reduced expanded CD8+ clones among the top 100. During tofacitinib treatment, many expanded lesional clones remained in scalp and blood.

V lost 0 bases, J lost 4 bases, and 13 bases lay in between. CDR3 length: 15 amino acids. Germline V lookup: CDR1 LGHNA, CDR2 YSLEER. Documented treatment: oral pan-JAK inhibitor, 5-10 mg twice daily. Punch biopsies of lesional scalp, plus peripheral blood, were taken from alopecia areata patients. On this clone: Antigen: not known.

In each case, RNA was isolated and then reverse transcribed into cDNA as the sequencing template. Profiling relied on immunoSEQ multiplex PCR, and the TCRdb table lists in-frame clones only, not all of them. The data show roughly 180,000 clones, with about 60% seen just once and approximately 3.3% held by the top ten. Material: CD4+ T cells sorted from blood, obtained at week 4, from a patient treated with tofacitinib. This receptor was identified in a human donor with alopecia areata. The V and J genes are TRBV4-3 and TRBJ2-7, with a weak D call TRBD1 (7 bases). CDR3: CASSQEVRGRYEQYF. The CDR3 region has the DNA TGCGCCAGCAGCCAAGAGGTCAGGGGGAGGTACGAGCAGTACTTC.